Here is one T cell receptor beta chain with its context. The sample comes from a study of cytomegalovirus exposure and HLA in healthy donors. The V gene lost 3 bases and the J gene lost 2 bases, with 11 bases spanning the gap. The CDR3 loop spans 14 amino acids. The PCR employed 60 Vbeta primers together with 13 Jbeta primers. The table came from immunoSEQ multiplex PCR; TCRdb's copy has only in-frame clones and leaves some out. The table has tens of thousands of clones, approximately 68% seen once. The TCR comes from a woman between 45 and 65 years old in good health and CMV-seropositive. Sequenced sample: PBMCs. The chain has TRBV5-7 and TRBJ1-2; D is undetermined. TRBV5-7 is filed as an ORF, its function uncertain. The CDR3 bases are TGTGCCAGCAGCTGGGCGGGGTCGAACTATGGCTACACCTTC. Translation: CASSWAGSNYGYTF.